The 15 T cell receptor beta chains below come from one sample, sequenced in a study of persistence of HIV-infected CD4 T cells. This was the immunoSEQ version 4 assay in survey mode. Sequencing used immunoSEQ multiplex PCR; TCRdb keeps in-frame clones, though not all of them. Here the sample spans tens of thousands of clones, just under 90% being singletons. This nonspecific control used anti-CD3/anti-CD28 bead stimulation of CD4+ T cells. Responding CD4+ T cells were sorted by upregulation of both CD40 ligand and CD69. Their antigens remain unidentified. Sequences were derived from CD4+ T cells sorted from PBMCs after approximately 20-hour stimulation, sampled from a patient who received antiretroviral therapy. The receptors were gathered from an adult woman with HIV who was CMV-seropositive.

The chain carries TRBV11-3 and TRBJ2-2, with D maybe TRBD1 (5 bases). Germline lookup yields CDR1 SGHNT and CDR2 YENEEA. Trimming removed 5 bases at V and 3 bases at J, with 10 bases between. The CDR3 totals 14 residues. CDR3 bases: TGTGCCAGCAGCCCACCCAGGGACACCGGGGAGCTGTTTTTT. Amino acids: CASSPPRDTGELFF.

This chain joins TRBV10-3 and TRBJ2-2, with TRBD2 matching 9 bases. The ends lost 10 bases at V and 0 bases at J; junction bases unmatched: 6. CDR1 and CDR2 from the germline V gene are ENHRY and SYGVKD. This CDR3 has 15 residues. The CDR3 sequence: CASTSGQANTGELFF. For the CDR3, the DNA is TGTGCCAGCACTAGCGGGCAAGCGAACACCGGGGAGCTGTTTTTT.

V and J are TRBV3-1 (or the pseudogene TRBV3-2) and TRBJ1-6; D is unresolved. CDR1 is LGHDT and CDR2 is YNNKEL in the germline V gene (reference sequence). CDR3 length equals 13 residues. Trimming took 4 bases from V and 11 from J, leaving 12 bases between them. In DNA form, the CDR3 reads TGTGCCAGCAGCCTCACTCCTGTTGCACCCCTCCACTTT. Its translation is CASSLTPVAPLHF.

The chain uses TRBV18 and TRBJ1-1; tentatively, D is TRBD1 (5 bases). This CDR3 is built from 16 residues. Trimming took 4 bases from V and 0 from J, leaving 15 bases between them. Germline lookup yields CDR1 KGHSH and CDR2 LQKENI. CDR3 DNA sequence: TGTGCCAGCTCACTATGGGACGGACGAATGAACACTGAAGCTTTCTTT. Its protein product is CASSLWDGRMNTEAFF.

The J gene is TRBJ1-2, the V gene TRBV12-3 or TRBV12-4; TRBD1 matches 7 bases. There are 13 residues in the CDR3. J was trimmed by 6 bases and V by 5 bases; bases with no gene match: 6. The CDR3 region has the DNA TGTGCCAGCAGTCTGGGACAGAAAAATGGCTACACCTTC. As protein: CASSLGQKNGYTF.

The gene calls are TRBV2 and TRBJ2-1; D call uncertain. Trimming pared 9 bases from V and 8 bases from J, leaving 14 bases between. This CDR3 has 12 residues. Looked up from germline, CDR1 is SNHLY and CDR2 is FYNNEI. The CDR3 sequence is CASRKINDEQFF. CDR3 sequence (DNA): TGTGCCAGTCGCAAAATAAATGATGAGCAGTTCTTC.

Worth noting for this clone: This may arise from a read error, as a much more abundant clone is one base away. The same CDR3 is also encoded by other DNA sequences in this sample. The CDR3 protein is CASSDDRLGSSYGYTF. CDR3 bases: TGTGCCAGCAGTGATGATAGGCTGGGTTCGAGCTATGGCTACACCTTC. This chain connects TRBV6-1 to TRBJ1-2; D is undetermined. Germline V gives CDR1 MNHNS, CDR2 SASEGT. CDR3 size: 16 residues. V was trimmed by 3 bases and J by 4 bases, leaving 18 bases between them.

This rearrangement joins TRBV25-1 to TRBJ2-1, with TRBD1 matching 7 bases. The CDR3 sequence is 15 residues long. Germline loops: CDR1 MGHDK, CDR2 SYGVNS. With V trimmed by 6 bases and J by 0 bases, 5 bases remained unmatched. In DNA, the CDR3 is TGTGCCAGCAGGAGGGGACAGTCCTCCTACAATGAGCAGTTCTTC. It codes for CASRRGQSSYNEQFF.

This clone occurred once. This rearrangement joins TRBV18 to TRBJ1-4; D is possibly TRBD1 (5 bases). V was cut by 0 bases and J by 8 bases, with 13 bases left in between. CDR1 KGHSH and CDR2 LQKENI come from the germline V gene. The CDR3 runs 15 residues. This CDR3 reads CASSPPGGRREKLFF. The CDR3 bases are TGTGCCAGCTCACCACCGGGGGGGAGACGGGAAAAACTGTTTTTT.

The table lists this clone with a count of one. This rearrangement joins TRBV6-4 to TRBJ2-7; tentative D call: TRBD2 (6 bases). V was pared by 10 bases and J by 2 bases, with 18 bases between. The CDR3 length is 14 residues. Germline V gives CDR1 MRHNA, CDR2 SNTAGT. The CDR3 here is CATVSLAGPYEQYF. DNA for the CDR3: TGTGCCACCGTATCCCTGGCGGGGCCCTACGAGCAGTACTTC.

This clone has more than one count but fewer than ten. The same CDR3 also results from other DNA sequences found in this sample. CDR3: CASSYSIRAGGAAAFF. As DNA, the CDR3 is TGTGCCAGCAGTTACTCCATCCGGGCAGGGGGAGCTGCGGCTTTCTTT. This chain uses TRBV6-5 with TRBJ1-1; 7 bases match TRBD1. Trimming removed 0 bases from V and 11 bases from J; junction bases left unmatched: 15. In germline, CDR1 is MNHEY, CDR2 SVGAGI. The CDR3 is made up of 16 amino acids.

The gene calls are TRBV7-8 and TRBJ1-4; D unresolved. This CDR3 is 13 amino acids long. V gave up 5 bases and J gave up 0 bases, with 4 bases separating them. Germline V gives CDR1 SGHVS, CDR2 FQNEAQ. CDR3 coding DNA: TGTGCCAGCAGCCCTACAACTAATGAAAAACTGTTTTTT. This gives the protein CASSPTTNEKLFF. The full variable domain, its missing parts supplied by reference TRBV7-8 and TRBJ1-4, is GAGVSQSPRYKVAKRGQDVALRCDPISGHVSLFWYQQALGQGPEFLTYFQNEAQLDKSGLPSDRFFAERPEGSVSTLKIQRTQQEDSAVYLCASSPTTNEKLFFGSGTQLSVL.

The rearrangement uses TRBV3-1 (or the pseudogene TRBV3-2) and TRBJ1-1; 9 bases align to TRBD1. From germline, CDR1 is LGHDT and CDR2 YNNKEL (reference sequence). The CDR3 is made up of 15 amino acids. V was clipped by 4 bases and J by 5 bases; unmatched bases: 8. The CDR3: CASSPGTGSLTEAFF. For the CDR3, the DNA is TGTGCCAGCAGCCCGGGGACAGGGAGCCTTACTGAAGCTTTCTTT.

Comment on this clone: At the DNA level, this CDR3 is encoded by other sequences in the same sample as well. The genes are TRBV7-9 and TRBJ1-2; D ambiguous. The V gene's germline CDR1 is SEHNR and CDR2 FQNEAQ (reference sequence). Trimming stripped 5 bases from V and 3 bases from J, with 7 bases between. This CDR3 has 12 amino acids. CDR3 in DNA: TGTGCCAGCAGCCCTGGGGACTATGGCTACACCTTC. Translated: CASSPGDYGYTF.

This chain joins TRBV28 and TRBJ1-3; 7 bases match TRBD1. Germline V gene data show CDR1 as MDHEN and CDR2 as SYDVKM. The CDR3 covers 15 residues. V lost 6 bases to trimming and J lost 4 bases; unmatched junction nucleotides: 9. CDR3 coding DNA: TGTGCCAGCAGAACATCAGGGGGTTTAGGAAACACCATATATTTT. Its protein product is CASRTSGGLGNTIYF.